This T cell receptor beta chain was sequenced for a study of blood T cell repertoires in COVID-19 (dated by TCRdb to the early 2020s). About the study as a whole: Samples from collaborators originated in the United States, Italy and Spain and spanned both the acute and convalescent phases of COVID-19. Where available, HLA class I and class II types were taken from metadata supplied by the sample provider and were not determined by assay-based typing. The material from the prospective study consisted of cDNA or gDNA derived from T cells, B-cell-depleted T cells, or PBMCs. Samples were obtained from the ongoing ImmuneRACE study (first 160 participants) and from some 1,200 subjects provided by 6 global collaborators. The sample metadata nearly always contained a de-identified subject ID, COVID-19 status, age in years and sex. Subjects who had been exposed to COVID-19, were actively infected with it, or had recovered from it provided the deeply sampled blood TCRbeta repertoires that made up the dataset. The repertoires were released in a freely available public database meant as a resource for research on the immune response to SARS-CoV-2.

Results the study describes overall, beyond this receptor: The amount of clinical and demographic metadata varied by source and participant and was provided uncurated.

The immunoSEQ Assay, a bias-controlled multiplex PCR, was used to amplify TCRbeta CDR3 regions from genomic DNA. Turning to the authors' computational methods: The number of nucleated cells in each sample was estimated from the amplification of reference gene primers within the assay. Sequence reads were collapsed and filtered to measure the absolute abundance of every unique TCRbeta CDR3 rearrangement. Productive Simpson clonality was computed per sample as the square root of Simpson's diversity index over productive rearrangements. Sourced from immuneACCESS, this table was stored by TCRdb with only in-frame sequences that have V and J called. A share of the clones is absent; for the studies checked, an unresolved V gene accounts for under half, and the remainder has no known explanation. V and J calls and clone size are copied from that table; D and trimming were computed from the DNA. Here the sample has fewer than 65,000 clones; roughly nine tenths occur a single time. 7.3% of the sample rests with the top ten.

This clone showed up just a few times. No cognate antigen has been identified for it. No base-level quality is on record; no much larger clone is a single base apart. The collaborating institutions used their own protocols to collect whole blood in K2EDTA tubes. For TCRbeta analysis, collaborators shipped samples in one of three forms: frozen whole blood, isolated PBMCs, or DNA extracted from either of those sample types. Input material: peripheral blood. This TCR was recovered from a woman aged 55-70 years with active or convalescent COVID-19.

The CDR3 region: CATLRLTGSSYNSPLHF. The bases are TGTGCCACCCTCCGCTTAACAGGGAGCTCCTATAATTCACCCCTCCACTTT. The sequence is built from TRBV28 and TRBJ1-6, with a tentative D gene TRBD1 over 6 matching bases. Trimming at the junction amounts to 10 bases on V and 0 bases on J, and the germline ends lie 19 bases apart. The germline V gene supplies CDR1 MDHEN and CDR2 SYDVKM. Its CDR3 holds 17 amino acids, cysteine through phenylalanine. Left in the record is the CDR3 DNA by itself, 51 bases read in frame from the first base.